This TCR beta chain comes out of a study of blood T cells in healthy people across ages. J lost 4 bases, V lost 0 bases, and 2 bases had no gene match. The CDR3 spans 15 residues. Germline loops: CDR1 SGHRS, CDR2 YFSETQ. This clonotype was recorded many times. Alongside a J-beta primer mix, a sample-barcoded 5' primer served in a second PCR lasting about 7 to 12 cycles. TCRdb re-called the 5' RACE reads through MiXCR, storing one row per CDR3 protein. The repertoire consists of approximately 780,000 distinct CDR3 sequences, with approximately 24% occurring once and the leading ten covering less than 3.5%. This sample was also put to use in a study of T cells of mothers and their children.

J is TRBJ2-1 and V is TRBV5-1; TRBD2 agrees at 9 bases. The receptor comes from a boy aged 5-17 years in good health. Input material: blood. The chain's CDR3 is CASSLASGVYNEQFF. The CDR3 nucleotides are TGCGCCAGCAGCTTGGCTAGCGGGGTGTACAATGAGCAGTTCTTC.